Each of the 8 T cell receptor beta chains below was sequenced from the same sample in a study of CD8+CD57+ T cells in acquired aplastic anemia. Using genomic DNA as the template, TCR beta VDJ and CDR3 profiling was carried out. One entry per CDR3 protein results from TCRdb running MiXCR on the reads. Here the sample spans approximately 99,000 distinct CDR3 sequences, around half being singletons. Source material: sorted CD4+, CD8+, or CD8+CD57+ T cells (not recorded which) from PBMCs. The source of these receptors is a human donor in good health, serving as a control.

The V gene is TRBV4-1, the J gene TRBJ2-7, with 11 bases that match TRBD1. The V gene's germline CDR1 is MGHRA and CDR2 YSYEKL. CDR3 length equals 15 residues. V gave up 0 bases and J gave up 6 bases; unmatched junction bases: 4. CDR3 in DNA: TGCGCCAGCAGCCAAGATGGGACAGGGGGGGGCGAGCAGTACTTC. Its protein is CASSQDGTGGGEQYF.

On this clonotype: A much larger clone sits a single nucleotide away, making a read error possible. V and J are TRBV11-1 and TRBJ1-4, with D possibly being TRBD1 (5 bases). This CDR3 contains 16 residues. Germline CDR1 reads SGHAT; CDR2 reads FQDESV (reference sequence). The CDR3 here is CASRLLKTDFSGKLFF. CDR3 DNA sequence: TGTGCCAGCCGCTTACTAAAGACAGACTTCTCAGGAAAACTGTTTTTT.

There are a few counts of this clonotype. V usage is TRBV2 and J usage is TRBJ1-4, with D hard to call. Trimming pared 6 bases from V and 5 bases from J, leaving 7 bases between. In germline, CDR1 is SNHLY, CDR2 FYNNEI. The CDR3 extends over 12 amino acids. CDR3 sequence: CASRGLNEKLFF. The CDR3 nucleotides read TGTGCCAGCAGGGGTCTGAATGAAAAACTGTTTTTT.

This chain connects TRBV7-3 to TRBJ2-1, with TRBD2 identical over 11 bases. This CDR3 has 16 residues. Germline CDR1 and CDR2: SGHTA and FQGTGA. The V segment lost 8 bases and the J segment 8 bases; nucleotides outside the gene matches: 14. The CDR3 protein is CASQRSLAGGGDEQFF. The CDR3 DNA is TGTGCCAGCCAGAGGTCCCTAGCGGGGGGAGGTGATGAGCAGTTCTTC.

This clonotype was detected many times. The rearrangement uses TRBV9 and TRBJ2-2, with no clear D. CDR3 length equals 17 residues. V dropped 0 bases and J dropped 1 base, with 13 bases sitting between them. Germline assignment: CDR1 SGDLS and CDR2 YYNGEE. CDR3 residues: CASSVGTVEENTGELFF. CDR3 bases: TGTGCCAGCAGCGTAGGTACGGTCGAAGAGAACACCGGGGAGCTGTTTTTT.

The table lists this clonotype with a few counts. The chain couples TRBV4-3 to TRBJ2-6; no definite D call. Germline-derived CDR1 and CDR2 are LGHNA and YSLEER. CDR3 size: 17 residues. V shed 3 bases and J shed 0 bases, with 12 bases lying between them. The CDR3 nucleotides are TGCGCCAGCAGCCAGTCCGCGTTTGTCTCTGGGGCCAACGTCCTGACTTTC. Protein product: CASSQSAFVSGANVLTF.

The chain carries TRBV15 and TRBJ1-1; D unclear. This CDR3 comprises 12 residues. V shed 5 bases and J shed 3 bases, with 7 bases lying between them. In germline, CDR1 is LNHNV, CDR2 YYDKDF (reference sequence). The CDR3 loop reads CATSLRDTEAFF. The CDR3 DNA sequence: TGTGCCACCAGCCTTCGGGACACTGAAGCTTTCTTT.

The rearrangement uses TRBV10-1 and TRBJ2-7; the match to TRBD1 covers 8 bases. CDR3 length equals 15 residues. V shed 6 bases, J shed 2 bases, and the junction held 9 bases outside the gene matches. Germline V CDR1 and CDR2: WNHNN, SYGVQD (reference sequence). DNA of the CDR3: TGCGCCAGCAGGAGCGTGGACAGGGTGGCCTACGAGCAGTACTTC. This sequence encodes CASRSVDRVAYEQYF.